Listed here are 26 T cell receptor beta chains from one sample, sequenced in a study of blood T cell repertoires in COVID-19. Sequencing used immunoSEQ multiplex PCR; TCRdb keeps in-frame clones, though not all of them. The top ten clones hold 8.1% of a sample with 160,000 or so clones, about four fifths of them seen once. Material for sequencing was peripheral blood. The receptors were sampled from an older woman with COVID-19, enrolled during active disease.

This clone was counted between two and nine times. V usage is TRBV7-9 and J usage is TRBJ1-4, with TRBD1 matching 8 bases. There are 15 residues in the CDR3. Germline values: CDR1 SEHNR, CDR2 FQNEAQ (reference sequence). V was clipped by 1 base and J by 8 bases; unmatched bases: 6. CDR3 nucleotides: TGTGCCAGCAGCTTAGTCAGGGGGCTCGAGGAAAAACTGTTTTTT. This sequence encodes CASSLVRGLEEKLFF.

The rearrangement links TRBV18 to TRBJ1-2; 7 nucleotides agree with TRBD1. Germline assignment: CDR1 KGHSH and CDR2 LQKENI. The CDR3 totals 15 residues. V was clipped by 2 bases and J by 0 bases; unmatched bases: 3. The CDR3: CASSPAGQTNYGYTF. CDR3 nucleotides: TGTGCCAGCTCACCAGCGGGACAGACTAACTATGGCTACACCTTC.

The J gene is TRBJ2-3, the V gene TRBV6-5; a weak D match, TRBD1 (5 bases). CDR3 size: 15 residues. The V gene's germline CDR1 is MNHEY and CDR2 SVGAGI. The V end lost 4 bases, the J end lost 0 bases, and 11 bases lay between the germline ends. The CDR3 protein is CASSSRQFSTDTQYF. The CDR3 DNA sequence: TGTGCCAGCAGTTCCAGACAGTTTAGCACAGATACGCAGTATTTT.

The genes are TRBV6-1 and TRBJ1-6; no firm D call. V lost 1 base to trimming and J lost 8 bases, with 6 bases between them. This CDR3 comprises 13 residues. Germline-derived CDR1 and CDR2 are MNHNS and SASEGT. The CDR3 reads CASSEVHHSPLHF. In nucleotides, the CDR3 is TGTGCCAGCAGTGAAGTCCATCATTCACCCCTCCACTTT.

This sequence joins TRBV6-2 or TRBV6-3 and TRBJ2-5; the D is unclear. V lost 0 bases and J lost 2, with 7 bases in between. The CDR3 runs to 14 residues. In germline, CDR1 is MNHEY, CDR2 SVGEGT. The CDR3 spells CASSYSIRQETQYF. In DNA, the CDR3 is TGTGCCAGCAGTTACTCGATCAGACAAGAGACCCAGTACTTC.

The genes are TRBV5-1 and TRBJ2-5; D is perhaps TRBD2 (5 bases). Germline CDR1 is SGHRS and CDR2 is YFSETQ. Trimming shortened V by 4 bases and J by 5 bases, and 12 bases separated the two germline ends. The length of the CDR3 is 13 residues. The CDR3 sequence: CASSPGWEETQYF. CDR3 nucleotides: TGCGCCAGCAGCCCGGGGTGGGAGGAGACCCAGTACTTC.

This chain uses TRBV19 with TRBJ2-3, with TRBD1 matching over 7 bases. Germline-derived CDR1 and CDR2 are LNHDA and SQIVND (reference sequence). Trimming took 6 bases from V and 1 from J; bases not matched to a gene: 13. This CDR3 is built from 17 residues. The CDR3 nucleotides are TGTGCCAGTAGCCTTAAGGGGGCACTTGCAGGCACAGATACGCAGTATTTT. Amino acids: CASSLKGALAGTDTQYF.

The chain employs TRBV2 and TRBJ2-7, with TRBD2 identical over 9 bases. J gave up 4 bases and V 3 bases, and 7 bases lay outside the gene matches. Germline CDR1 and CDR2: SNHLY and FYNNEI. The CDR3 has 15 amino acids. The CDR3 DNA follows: TGTGCCAGCAGTGAGCAAGCGGGAGGCGGGTACGAGCAGTACTTC. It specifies CASSEQAGGGYEQYF.

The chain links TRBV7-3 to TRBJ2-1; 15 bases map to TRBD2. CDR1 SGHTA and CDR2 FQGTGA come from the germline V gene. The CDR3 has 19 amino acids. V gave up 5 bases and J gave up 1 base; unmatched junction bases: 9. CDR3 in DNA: TGTGCCAGCAGCCGGACCGGGACTAGCGGGGGGCTTTCCTACAATGAGCAGTTCTTC. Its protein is CASSRTGTSGGLSYNEQFF.

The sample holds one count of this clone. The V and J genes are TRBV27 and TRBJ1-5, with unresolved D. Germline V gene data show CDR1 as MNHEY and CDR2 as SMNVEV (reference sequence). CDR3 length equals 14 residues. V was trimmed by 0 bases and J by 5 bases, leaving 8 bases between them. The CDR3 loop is CASSLSEGDQPQHF. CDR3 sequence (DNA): TGTGCCAGCAGTTTATCAGAGGGAGATCAGCCCCAGCATTTT.

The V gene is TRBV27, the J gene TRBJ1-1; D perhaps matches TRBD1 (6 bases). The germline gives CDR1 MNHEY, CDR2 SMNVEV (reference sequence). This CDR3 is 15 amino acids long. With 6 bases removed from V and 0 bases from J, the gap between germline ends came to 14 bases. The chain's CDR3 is CASRTFGQLNTEAFF. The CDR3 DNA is TGTGCCAGCAGAACGTTCGGACAGCTGAACACTGAAGCTTTCTTT.

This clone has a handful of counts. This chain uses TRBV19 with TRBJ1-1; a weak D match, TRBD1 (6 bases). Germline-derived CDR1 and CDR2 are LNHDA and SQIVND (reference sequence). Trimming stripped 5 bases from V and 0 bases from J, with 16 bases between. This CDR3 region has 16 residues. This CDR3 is CASSGGRQAMNTEAFF. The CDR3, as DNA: TGTGCCAGTAGTGGGGGCCGACAGGCCATGAACACTGAAGCTTTCTTT.

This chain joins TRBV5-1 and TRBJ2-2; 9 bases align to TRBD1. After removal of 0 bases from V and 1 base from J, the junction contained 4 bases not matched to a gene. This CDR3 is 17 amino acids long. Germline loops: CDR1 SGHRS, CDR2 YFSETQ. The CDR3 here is CASSLVGTGLNTGELFF. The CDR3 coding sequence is TGCGCCAGCAGCTTGGTAGGGACAGGGTTGAACACCGGGGAGCTGTTTTTT.

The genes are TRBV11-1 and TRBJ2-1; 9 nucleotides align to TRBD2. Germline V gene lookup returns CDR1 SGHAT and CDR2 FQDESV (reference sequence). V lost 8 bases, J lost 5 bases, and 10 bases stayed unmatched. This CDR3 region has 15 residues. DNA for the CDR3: TGTGCCAGCGGTCGTGCGGGGGGGCGGCACAATGAGCAGTTCTTC. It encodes CASGRAGGRHNEQFF.

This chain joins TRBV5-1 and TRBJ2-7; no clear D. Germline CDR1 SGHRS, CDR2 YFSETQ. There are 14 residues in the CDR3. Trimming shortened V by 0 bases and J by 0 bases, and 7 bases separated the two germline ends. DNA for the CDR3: TGCGCCAGCAGCTTGGTGACTTACTCCTACGAGCAGTACTTC. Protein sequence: CASSLVTYSYEQYF. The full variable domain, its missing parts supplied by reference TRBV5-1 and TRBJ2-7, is KAGVTQTPRYLIKTRGQQVTLSCSPISGHRSVSWYQQTPGQGLQFLFEYFSETQRNKGNFPGRFSGRQFSNSRSEMNVSTLELGDSALYLCASSLVTYSYEQYFGPGTRLTVT.

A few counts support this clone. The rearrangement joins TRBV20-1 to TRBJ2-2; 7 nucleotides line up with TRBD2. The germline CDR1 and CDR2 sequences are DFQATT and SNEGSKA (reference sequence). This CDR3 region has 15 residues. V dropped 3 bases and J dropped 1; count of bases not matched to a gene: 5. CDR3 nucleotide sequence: TGCAGTGCTAGTAGTCCTAGCGGGAACACCGGGGAGCTGTTTTTT. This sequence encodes CSASSPSGNTGELFF.

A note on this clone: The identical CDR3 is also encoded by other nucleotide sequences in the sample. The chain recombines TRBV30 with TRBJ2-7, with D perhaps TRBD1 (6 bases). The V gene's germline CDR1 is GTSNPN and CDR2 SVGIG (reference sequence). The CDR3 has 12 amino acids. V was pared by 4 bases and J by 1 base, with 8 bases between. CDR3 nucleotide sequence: TGTGCCTGGAAGCAGGGGTCCTACGAGCAGTACTTC. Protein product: CAWKQGSYEQYF. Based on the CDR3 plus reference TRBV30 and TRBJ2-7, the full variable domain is SQTIHQWPATLVQPVGSPLSLECTVEGTSNPNLYWYRQAAGRGLQLLFYSVGIGQISSEVPQNLSASRPQDRQFILSSKKLLLSDSGFYLCAWKQGSYEQYFGPGTRLTVT.

For the CDR3, the DNA is TGTGCCAGCAGCTTGGGGAGTTCCCTCGCCTACGAGCAGTACTTC. It is translated as CASSLGSSLAYEQYF. J is TRBJ2-7 and V is TRBV5-5, with D unclear. CDR1 and CDR2 from the germline V gene are SGHKS and YYEKEE (reference sequence). V lost 0 bases and J lost 2, with 12 bases in between. The CDR3 has 15 residues.

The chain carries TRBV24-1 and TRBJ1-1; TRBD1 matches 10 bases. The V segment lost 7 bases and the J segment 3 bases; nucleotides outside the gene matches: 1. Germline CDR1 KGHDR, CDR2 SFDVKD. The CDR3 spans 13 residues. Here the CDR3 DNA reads TGTGCCACCAGGGGACAGGGGCACACTGAAGCTTTCTTT. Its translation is CATRGQGHTEAFF.

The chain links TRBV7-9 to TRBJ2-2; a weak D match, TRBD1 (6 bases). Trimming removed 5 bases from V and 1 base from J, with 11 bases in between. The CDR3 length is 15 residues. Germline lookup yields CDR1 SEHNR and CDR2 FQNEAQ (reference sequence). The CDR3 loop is CASSARTENTGELFF. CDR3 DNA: TGTGCCAGCAGCGCCAGGACAGAGAACACCGGGGAGCTGTTTTTT.

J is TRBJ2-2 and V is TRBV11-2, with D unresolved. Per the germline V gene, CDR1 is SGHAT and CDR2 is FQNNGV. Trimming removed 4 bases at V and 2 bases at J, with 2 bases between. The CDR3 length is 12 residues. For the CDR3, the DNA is TGTGCCAGCAGCTCTAACACCGGGGAGCTGTTTTTT. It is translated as CASSSNTGELFF.

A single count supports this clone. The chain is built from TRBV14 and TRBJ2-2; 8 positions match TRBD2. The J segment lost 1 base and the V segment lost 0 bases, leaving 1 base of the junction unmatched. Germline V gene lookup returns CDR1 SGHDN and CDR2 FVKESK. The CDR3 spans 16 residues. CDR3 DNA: TGTGCCAGCAGCCAAGACCTAGCGGGGAACACCGGGGAGCTGTTTTTT. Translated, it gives CASSQDLAGNTGELFF.

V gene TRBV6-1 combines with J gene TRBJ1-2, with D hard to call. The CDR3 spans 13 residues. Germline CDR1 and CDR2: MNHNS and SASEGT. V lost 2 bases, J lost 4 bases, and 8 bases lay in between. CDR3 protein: CASSERGLYGYTF. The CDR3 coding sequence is TGTGCCAGCAGTGAAAGAGGGCTCTATGGCTACACCTTC.

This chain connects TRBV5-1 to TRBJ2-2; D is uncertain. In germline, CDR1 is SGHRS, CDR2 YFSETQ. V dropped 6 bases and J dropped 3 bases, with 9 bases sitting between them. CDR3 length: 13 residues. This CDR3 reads CASNPGHTGELFF. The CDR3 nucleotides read TGCGCCAGCAATCCCGGTCACACCGGGGAGCTGTTTTTT.

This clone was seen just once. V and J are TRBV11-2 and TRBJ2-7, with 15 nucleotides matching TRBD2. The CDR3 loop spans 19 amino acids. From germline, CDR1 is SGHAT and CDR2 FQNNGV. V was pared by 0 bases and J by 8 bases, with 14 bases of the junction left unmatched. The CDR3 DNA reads TGTGCCAGCAGCTTAGATCGAATACGGACTAGCGGGAGGGCCATACAGCAGTACTTC. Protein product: CASSLDRIRTSGRAIQQYF.

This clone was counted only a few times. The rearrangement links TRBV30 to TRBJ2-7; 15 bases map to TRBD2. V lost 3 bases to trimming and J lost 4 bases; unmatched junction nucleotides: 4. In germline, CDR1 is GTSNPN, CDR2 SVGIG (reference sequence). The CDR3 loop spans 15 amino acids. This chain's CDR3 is CAWSRGTSGRYEQYF. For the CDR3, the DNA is TGTGCCTGGAGCCGGGGGACTAGCGGGAGGTACGAGCAGTACTTC.